This TCR beta chain was found in a study of metastatic and nonmetastatic thyroid tumors. This CDR3 contains 15 residues. CDR1 LNHDA and CDR2 SQIVND come from the germline V gene (reference sequence). V was clipped by 6 bases and J by 10 bases; unmatched bases: 9. TCRdb re-called clones from the PCR reads using MiXCR. The profile covers approximately 11,000 clones, with around 30% appearing a single time and over 20% taken by the ten largest. Not a single patient had been given any form of treatment at any point before undergoing thyroid surgery. The rearrangement uses TRBV19 and TRBJ1-6, with TRBD1 matching over 10 bases. Material: adjacent normal tissue. This receptor was taken from a male donor with papillary thyroid cancer or a benign thyroid nodule (not recorded which). Some clones in this sample may be carry-over from other donors' samples. CDR3 nucleotide sequence: TGTGCCAGTAGACCCGGGGGACAGGGGAAATCACCCCTCCACTTT. Its protein product is CASRPGGQGKSPLHF.